The 7 T cell receptor beta chains below were found in one sample sequenced in a study of CD8 T cells in Susac syndrome. A quantity of roughly 0.5 to 1 ug RNA underwent reverse transcription using random hexamers. TCRdb re-derived calls from the immunoSEQ multiplex PCR reads in MiXCR, one entry per CDR3 protein. This table has 53,000 or so distinct CDR3 sequences, 80% to 95% appearing once. The sequenced sample consisted of CD8+ T cells from PBMCs. These receptors originate from a human donor in good health.

The chain recombines TRBV12-3 or TRBV12-4 with TRBJ2-7, with a weak D call TRBD1 (6 bases). This CDR3 region has 12 residues. The V gene lost 6 bases and the J gene lost 6 bases, with 12 bases spanning the gap. CDR3 loop: CASRRGQIEQYF. The CDR3 DNA is TGTGCCAGCAGACGAGGACAGATCGAGCAGTACTTC.

The chain combines TRBV27 with TRBJ2-7; D remains ambiguous. The CDR3 consists of 13 residues. Germline V gene lookup returns CDR1 MNHEY and CDR2 SMNVEV (reference sequence). Trimming left V 3 bases short and J 4 bases short, with 10 bases between. CDR3 DNA: TGTGCCAGCAGTTTGGTCCTCGGGTACGAGCAGTACTTC. Translation gives CASSLVLGYEQYF.

The CDR3 DNA reads TGTGCCACCAGCAGGGGTTCTTACTCCGAGACCCAGTACTTC. It yields the protein CATSRGSYSETQYF. The chain combines TRBV15 with TRBJ2-5; D call uncertain. V shed 3 bases and J shed 5 bases, with 13 bases lying between them. From germline, CDR1 is LNHNV and CDR2 YYDKDF (reference sequence). CDR3 length: 14 residues.

The V and J genes are TRBV28 and TRBJ1-1; D unclear. V lost 3 bases and J lost 4, with 9 bases in between. Germline loops: CDR1 MDHEN, CDR2 SYDVKM. The CDR3 runs 13 residues. In DNA, the CDR3 is TGTGCCAGCAGTTTGTTCCCGATCACTGAAGCTTTCTTT. Its protein is CASSLFPITEAFF.

V usage is TRBV13 and J usage is TRBJ2-7, with a tentative D call TRBD1 (6 bases). This CDR3 comprises 15 residues. The ends were cut back, 4 bases at V and 2 bases at J, with 15 bases in the middle. Germline V CDR1 and CDR2: PRHDT, FYEKMQ (reference sequence). The CDR3 reads CASSSTGQGTYEQYF. CDR3 coding DNA: TGTGCCAGCAGCTCCACGGGGCAGGGGACCTACGAGCAGTACTTC. Variable domain in full (rest from reference TRBV13 and TRBJ2-7): AAGVIQSPRHLIKEKRETATLKCYPIPRHDTVYWYQQGPGQDPQFLISFYEKMQSDKGSIPDRFSAQQFSDYHSELNMSSLELGDSALYFCASSSTGQGTYEQYFGPGTRLTVT.

The chain uses TRBV6-2 or TRBV6-3 and TRBJ2-2; D gene uncertain. The V and J ends lost 6 bases and 0 bases respectively, with 8 bases between them. CDR1 MNHEY and CDR2 SVGEGT come from the germline V gene. This CDR3 is built from 14 residues. The CDR3 sequence is CASSPSPNTGELFF. The CDR3 bases are TGTGCCAGCAGCCCCTCCCCGAACACCGGGGAGCTGTTTTTT.

The genes are TRBV6-6 and TRBJ2-7, with 9 bases lining up with TRBD1. Germline V lookup: CDR1 MNHNY, CDR2 SVGAGI (reference sequence). The junction had 9 bases not matched to a gene; V was cut back by 10 bases and J by 5 bases. CDR3 length: 13 residues. The CDR3 nucleotides are TGTGCCACTACAGGGACAGGGTTGGACGAGCAGTACTTC. The encoded protein is CATTGTGLDEQYF.